The clone carrying this T cell receptor beta chain has more than one count but fewer than ten. TCRdb's copy holds only in-frame clones and misses some; the assay was immunoSEQ multiplex PCR. The data contain 190,000 or so clones, 65% to 90% of them seen just once; the ten biggest clones take up roughly 4%. This sample is drawn from a study of blood T cell repertoires in COVID-19. Turning to the study itself: Samples representing acute and convalescent COVID-19 were sourced from the United States, Italy and Spain. PBMCs, B-cell-depleted T cells, or T cells were the source of the cDNA or gDNA that made up the material.

This CDR3 has 17 residues. Germline assignment: CDR1 MDHEN and CDR2 SYDVKM. Trimming took 6 bases from V and 3 from J; bases not matched to a gene: 12. Shortly before study entry, within 2 weeks, exposed participants had met a COVID-19 case. What was sequenced was PBMCs or T cells enriched from blood (not recorded which). This receptor was obtained from a woman in her twenties or thirties who had been exposed to COVID-19. The chain uses TRBV28 and TRBJ1-1; 11 bases agree with TRBD1. In DNA form, the CDR3 reads TGTGCCAGCAGAAAACCCAATCCGGGACAGGGGGACACTGAAGCTTTCTTT. It translates to CASRKPNPGQGDTEAFF.